A selection of T cell receptor beta chains follows, all from one sample in a study of blood T cell repertoires in COVID-19. Sequencing was performed with immunoSEQ multiplex PCR; in TCRdb, only in-frame clones are kept and a portion is missing. The sample has approximately 380,000 clones; 88% are singletons. Sequencing was performed on PBMCs or T cells enriched from blood (not recorded which). The source is a woman aged 18-29 years who had recovered from COVID-19. CDR3s include the opening cysteine and the closing phenylalanine or tryptophan. The D gene is left open where the match is weak. Size is stated for part of the rows, as once, few or many counts, or as a class when the clone is expanded.

CDR3 DNA,CDR3 protein,clone size,D gene,V gene,J gene
TGTGCCAGCAGCTTGCAGGGGCTCAATCAGCCCCAGCATTTT,CASSLQGLNQPQHF,once,.,TRBV7-9,TRBJ1-5
TGTGCCATCAGTGAGTTGGTCGGTGGCTACACCTTC,CAISELVGGYTF,.,.,TRBV10-3,TRBJ1-2
TGTGCCAGCAGTTTATCGGCAGGGCTTCAGCCCCAGCATTTT,CASSLSAGLQPQHF,.,.,TRBV27,TRBJ1-5
TGTGCCAGCAGTGGCTGGACAGGGAACACCGGGGAGCTGTTTTTT,CASSGWTGNTGELFF,.,TRBD1,TRBV25-1,TRBJ2-2
TGTGCCAGCAGCGAACCTACACAGGGGAGCACTGAAGCTTTCTTT,CASSEPTQGSTEAFF,.,TRBD1,TRBV9,TRBJ1-1
TGCAGCGCCCTAAGGAGCGAAAAACTGTTTTTT,CSALRSEKLFF,.,.,TRBV29-1,TRBJ1-4
TGTGCCAGCAGCGGACAGGCCTCAAACTATGGCTACACCTTC,CASSGQASNYGYTF,.,TRBD1,TRBV6-5,TRBJ1-2
TGTGCCAGCAGTTTCCTTAATAACTATGGCTACACCTTC,CASSFLNNYGYTF,.,.,TRBV27,TRBJ1-2
TGTGCCACCAGCCCGGGACTCAGCTCCTACGAGCAGTACTTC,CATSPGLSSYEQYF,.,.,TRBV15,TRBJ2-7
TGTGCCAGCAGCTTAGGTAGCGAGACCCAGTACTTC,CASSLGSETQYF,.,.,TRBV7-9,TRBJ2-5
TGTGCCAGCAGTAGGGGAGAGACCCAGTACTTC,CASSRGETQYF,.,.,TRBV6-2/TRBV6-3,TRBJ2-5
TGCGCCAGCAGCTCGGACAGGGGAAACACCGGGGAGCTGTTTTTT,CASSSDRGNTGELFF,.,TRBD1,TRBV5-1,TRBJ2-2
TGCAGCGTTGAAATCGACAGGGAAGGAGGCTACACCTTC,CSVEIDREGGYTF,.,TRBD1,TRBV29-1,TRBJ1-2
TGTGCCAGCAGCTCCGGGACAGGGTCGGCCGGAAACACCATATATTTT,CASSSGTGSAGNTIYF,.,TRBD1,TRBV11-1,TRBJ1-3
TGTGCCAGCAGCTTAGCCCAACGGGAAGATACGCAGTATTTT,CASSLAQREDTQYF,.,.,TRBV11-3,TRBJ2-3
TGTGCCAGCTTCCCCTGGGCCACTAACTATGGCTACACCTTC,CASFPWATNYGYTF,.,.,TRBV6-5,TRBJ1-2
TGTGCCAGCAGTCCCGGACTCCTCTATGGCTACACCTTC,CASSPGLLYGYTF,.,.,TRBV27,TRBJ1-2
TGTGCCAGTAGTATAGAAGAGGGAATCGGGGAGCTGTTTTTT,CASSIEEGIGELFF,.,.,TRBV19,TRBJ2-2
TGTGCCCACTGTTCCTCCTACGAGCAGTACTTC,CAHCSSYEQYF,.,.,TRBV19,TRBJ2-7
TGTGCCAGCAGACGTGAGGGGGACACTGAAGCTTTCTTT,CASRREGDTEAFF,.,.,TRBV6-5,TRBJ1-1
TGTGCCAGTAGCATAAGGGGTGAAGCTTTCTTT,CASSIRGEAFF,once,.,TRBV19,TRBJ1-1
TGTGCCATCAGTGAGGAGACGGGACAGGGAACCCCTGAAGCTTTCTTT,CAISEETGQGTPEAFF,.,TRBD1,TRBV10-3,TRBJ1-1
TGCAGCGTTACGGACAGGGCATCGTCTGAGACCCAGTACTTC,CSVTDRASSETQYF,.,TRBD1,TRBV29-1,TRBJ2-5
TGTGCCAGCAGTGAAACAGGGGTGTATGAAAAACTGTTTTTT,CASSETGVYEKLFF,.,TRBD1,TRBV6-1,TRBJ1-4
TGTGCCAGCAGCCCATCCGGGACTACAACTAATGAAAAACTGTTTTTT,CASSPSGTTTNEKLFF,.,.,TRBV4-2,TRBJ1-4
TGTGCCAGCAGCTTAGGTGGACTAGCAGCCCTGGAGTACTTC,CASSLGGLAALEYF,.,TRBD2,TRBV7-9,TRBJ2-7
TGTGCCAGCTCACTACCACGAAAGGGGGAGACCCAGTACTTC,CASSLPRKGETQYF,.,.,TRBV18,TRBJ2-5
TGTGCCAGCAGCTTAACCACAATTCCGGGACAATCAGCCTATGGCTACACCTTC,CASSLTTIPGQSAYGYTF,.,.,TRBV11-3,TRBJ1-2